The clone carrying this T cell receptor beta chain showed up just a few times. Methods used by the authors: Amplifying reference gene primers gave estimates of nucleated cell counts. Produced via immunoSEQ multiplex PCR; TCRdb's table is partial and in-frame only. V, J and clone size are taken as reported in that table, and D and trimming were inferred from the DNA itself. The repertoire holds about 170,000 clones, with roughly four fifths as singletons. These data are taken from a study of blood T cell repertoires in COVID-19. Study at large: COVID-19 samples, acute and convalescent, were from the United States, Italy and Spain. T cells, B-cell-depleted T cells, or PBMCs provided the cDNA or gDNA that served as material.

Germline CDR1 SGHNT, CDR2 YENEEA. The length of the CDR3 is 15 residues. V was pared by 5 bases and J by 5 bases, with 9 bases of the junction left unmatched. The sequence was collected from a man aged 65 to 85 with active or convalescent COVID-19. The specimen sequenced was peripheral blood. The gene calls are TRBV11-3 and TRBJ2-1; TRBD1 matches at 7 bases. DNA of the CDR3: TGTGCCAGCAGCCCGGGACAGCAAAGTCACAATGAGCAGTTCTTC. Translating it yields CASSPGQQSHNEQFF. Full variable domain (remainder filled in from reference TRBV11-3 and TRBJ2-1): EAGVVQSPRYKIIEKKQPVAFWCNPISGHNTLYWYLQNLGQGPELLIRYENEEAVDDSQLPKDRFSAERLKGVDSTLKIQPAELGDSAVYLCASSPGQQSHNEQFFGPGTRLTVL.